A single sample is the source of the 21 T cell receptor beta chains below, sequenced in a study of blood T cell repertoires in COVID-19. Data came from immunoSEQ multiplex PCR; TCRdb stores just in-frame clones and leaves some out. The sample shows about 200,000 clones, more than 75% of them seen only once. The specimen sequenced was peripheral blood. Source of these receptors: a woman older than 75 with acute or convalescent COVID-19.

The rearrangement links TRBV6-2 or TRBV6-3 to TRBJ2-2; D may be TRBD2 (7 bases). Germline values: CDR1 MNHEY, CDR2 SVGEGT. Trimming pared 0 bases from V and 6 bases from J, leaving 14 bases between. The CDR3 runs to 16 residues. This chain's CDR3 is CASSYSRGGTAGELFF. The CDR3 DNA reads as TGTGCCAGCAGTTACTCGAGGGGGGGAACGGCCGGGGAGCTGTTTTTT.

Only one count was recorded for this clone. The V call is TRBV13, the J call TRBJ2-1; the match to TRBD2 covers 13 bases. The trim removed 4 bases at V and 4 bases at J, leaving 7 bases unmatched. The CDR3 runs 17 residues. Germline CDR1 PRHDT, CDR2 FYEKMQ (reference sequence). CDR3 residues: CASSSRRGLAGYNEQFF. CDR3 sequence (DNA): TGTGCCAGCAGCTCCCGCCGGGGACTAGCGGGGTACAATGAGCAGTTCTTC. Variable domain in full (rest from reference TRBV13 and TRBJ2-1): AAGVIQSPRHLIKEKRETATLKCYPIPRHDTVYWYQQGPGQDPQFLISFYEKMQSDKGSIPDRFSAQQFSDYHSELNMSSLELGDSALYFCASSSRRGLAGYNEQFFGPGTRLTVL.

V usage is TRBV24-1 and J usage is TRBJ2-3, with a possible D match to TRBD1 (5 bases). With 0 bases removed from V and 1 base from J, the gap between germline ends came to 10 bases. The CDR3 runs to 16 residues. Germline CDR1 is KGHDR and CDR2 is SFDVKD. CDR3 region: CATSDLRQGGTDTQYF. The CDR3 DNA reads TGTGCCACCAGTGATTTGAGGCAGGGCGGCACAGATACGCAGTATTTT.

In its sample, this clone was seen once. The chain uses TRBV10-2 and TRBJ1-1, with D uncertain. V was trimmed by 3 bases and J by 0 bases, leaving 5 bases between them. The CDR3 consists of 13 residues. Germline CDR1 reads WSHSY; CDR2 reads SAAADI. The CDR3 here is CASSDGVNTEAFF. The CDR3 DNA sequence: TGCGCCAGCAGTGACGGGGTGAACACTGAAGCTTTCTTT.

This chain's CDR3 is CSVGQGASNQPQHF. The DNA for the CDR3 is TGCAGCGTAGGACAGGGGGCGAGCAATCAGCCCCAGCATTTT. V and J are TRBV29-1 and TRBJ1-5, with TRBD1 identical over 11 bases. This CDR3 contains 14 residues. CDR1 SQVTM and CDR2 ANQGSEA come from the germline V gene. The V gene end was trimmed by 6 bases and the J gene end by 1 base; junction bases not matched to a gene: 2.

This chain joins TRBV7-2 and TRBJ1-6, with D perhaps matching TRBD1 (5 bases). This CDR3 contains 14 residues. Per the germline V gene, CDR1 is SGHTA and CDR2 is FQGNSA. The V and J ends lost 1 base and 7 bases respectively, with 8 bases between them. The CDR3 nucleotides are TGTGCCAGCAGCTTAGGACGACAGAATTCACCCCTCCACTTT. This sequence encodes CASSLGRQNSPLHF.

This chain links TRBV5-1 with TRBJ2-1; TRBD2 aligns across 12 bases. CDR1 and CDR2 from the germline V gene are SGHRS and YFSETQ. With 4 bases clipped from V and 6 bases from J, the junction kept 5 bases outside the gene matches. This CDR3 has 15 amino acids. CDR3 DNA sequence: TGCGCCAGCAGCCCCAGACTAGCGGGAGTCAATGAGCAGTTCTTC. This sequence encodes CASSPRLAGVNEQFF.

This sequence joins TRBV24-1 and TRBJ2-3, with 16 bases matching TRBD2. CDR1 and CDR2 (germline): KGHDR, SFDVKD. With V trimmed by 4 bases and J by 6 bases, 3 bases remained unmatched. This CDR3 is built from 16 residues. CDR3 coding DNA: TGTGCCACCAGTGACTCGGGACTAGCGGGAGGGGATACGCAGTATTTT. Its translation is CATSDSGLAGGDTQYF.

The chain combines TRBV19 with TRBJ1-4; D is perhaps TRBD1 (5 bases). Deletions cut 4 bases from V and 8 bases from J, with 23 bases between. The CDR3 extends over 17 amino acids. Germline V gene data show CDR1 as LNHDA and CDR2 as SQIVND (reference sequence). The CDR3 sequence: CASSTPLTGVIREKLFF. CDR3 DNA: TGTGCCAGTAGTACCCCTCTGACGGGGGTGATAAGGGAAAAACTGTTTTTT.

The chain employs TRBV14 and TRBJ1-2; D unclear. The V gene lost 1 base and the J gene lost 4 bases, with 7 bases spanning the gap. In germline, CDR1 is SGHDN, CDR2 FVKESK. This CDR3 comprises 13 residues. CDR3 sequence (DNA): TGTGCCAGCAGCCAAGTTCTGAGCTATGGCTACACCTTC. Translating gives CASSQVLSYGYTF.

The chain has TRBV30 and TRBJ2-1; 9 positions agree with TRBD1. The CDR3 loop spans 13 amino acids. The germline V gene encodes CDR1 GTSNPN and CDR2 SVGIG (reference sequence). V lost 5 bases and J lost 5; bases outside the gene matches: 4. The CDR3 region has the DNA TGTGCCTGGGACAGGGGGTTAAACAATGAGCAGTTCTTC. Protein sequence: CAWDRGLNNEQFF.

V gene TRBV19 combines with J gene TRBJ2-6; D gene unclear. Between the trimmed V and J ends, which lost 0 bases and 1 base, there was a span of 13 bases. Germline lookup yields CDR1 LNHDA and CDR2 SQIVND (reference sequence). CDR3 size: 18 residues. CDR3 in DNA: TGTGCCAGTAGTATAGATTTCCGAGTCGGGTCTGGGGCCAACGTCCTGACTTTC. Protein sequence: CASSIDFRVGSGANVLTF.

The chain joins TRBV12-3 or TRBV12-4 to TRBJ2-7; 8 bases are shared with TRBD1. This CDR3 contains 12 residues. Trimming at V came to 2 bases and at J to 9 bases, leaving 3 bases not matched to a gene. The CDR3 loop is CASSLLTGGQYF. Here the CDR3 DNA reads TGTGCCAGCAGTTTATTAACAGGGGGGCAGTACTTC.

The chain links TRBV18 to TRBJ2-3; the D is unclear. The V and J ends lost 3 bases and 0 bases respectively, with 7 bases between them. CDR3 length equals 14 residues. Looked up from germline, CDR1 is KGHSH and CDR2 is LQKENI. CDR3 in DNA: TGTGCCAGCTCACCCTTAACTAGCACAGATACGCAGTATTTT. Translation gives CASSPLTSTDTQYF.

This chain uses TRBV6-6 with TRBJ2-7, with D tentatively TRBD2 (5 bases). Germline V gene sequence: CDR1 MNHNY, CDR2 SVGAGI (reference sequence). The V and J ends lost 4 bases and 6 bases respectively, with 13 bases between them. This CDR3 is 13 amino acids long. The CDR3 is CASSSHTGSEQYF. The CDR3 region has the DNA TGTGCCAGCAGTTCCCATACGGGGAGCGAGCAGTACTTC.

The rearrangement links TRBV2 to TRBJ1-2; D is uncertain. Germline V lookup: CDR1 SNHLY, CDR2 FYNNEI. The CDR3 extends over 12 amino acids. V lost 3 bases and J 7 bases, leaving 9 bases between the germline ends. The CDR3 nucleotides are TGTGCCAGCAGTGACTGGAGGGCTGGCTACACCTTC. Its protein product is CASSDWRAGYTF.

This rearrangement joins TRBV11-2 to TRBJ2-4; TRBD1 is a possible D gene (5 bases). Germline V CDR1 and CDR2: SGHAT, FQNNGV. The germline V and J ends were trimmed by 5 bases and 0 bases, with 14 bases remaining between them. CDR3 length: 16 residues. The CDR3: CASSLQGFLAKNIQYF. The CDR3 DNA is TGTGCCAGCAGCCTCCAGGGCTTCCTAGCCAAAAACATTCAGTACTTC.

The gene calls are TRBV29-1 and TRBJ2-5; TRBD2 matches at 7 bases. CDR1 is SQVTM, CDR2 ANQGSEA, per germline. This CDR3 has 12 amino acids. Losses at the gene ends were 3 bases for V and 5 bases for J; bases not matched to a gene: 3. CDR3 residues: CSVDEAGETQYF. In DNA, the CDR3 is TGCAGCGTTGACGAAGCGGGGGAGACCCAGTACTTC.

V usage is TRBV28 and J usage is TRBJ1-3; 7 positions agree with TRBD1. CDR1 and CDR2 (germline): MDHEN, SYDVKM. This CDR3 region has 18 residues. Trimming took 5 bases from V and 0 from J; bases not matched to a gene: 13. In DNA, the CDR3 is TGTGCCAGCAGTCCCCTCCGGGGGACAGCTTACTCTGGAAACACCATATATTTT. Amino acid sequence: CASSPLRGTAYSGNTIYF.

This clone has just a few counts. V gene TRBV10-1 combines with J gene TRBJ1-1; TRBD1 matches at 10 bases. This CDR3 region has 17 residues. Germline V gene lookup returns CDR1 WNHNN and CDR2 SYGVQD (reference sequence). V trimming: 3 bases; J trimming: 0 bases; junction bases outside the gene matches: 7. This CDR3 is CASSDKGTGALNTEAFF. The CDR3 coding sequence is TGCGCCAGCAGTGATAAAGGGACAGGGGCTCTGAACACTGAAGCTTTCTTT.

This chain connects TRBV7-2 to TRBJ1-5; D uncertain. Germline assignment: CDR1 SGHTA and CDR2 FQGNSA. The germline V and J ends were trimmed by 3 bases and 0 bases, with 9 bases remaining between them. The CDR3 loop spans 15 amino acids. CDR3 protein: CASSLAGYSNQPQHF. CDR3 nucleotides: TGTGCCAGCAGCTTGGCGGGTTATAGCAATCAGCCCCAGCATTTT.